This entry concerns a single TCR beta chain. This clonotype was recorded at least ten times. Its binding antigen is unknown. Per-base quality was not reported, and no clone a single base away is much larger than it. These data originate in a study of molecular identifiers for immune sequencing clone quantification (dated by TCRdb to 2017 to 2018). A note on the overall study: For a replicate experiment, the RNA from either approximately 20,000 or 100,000 naive CD8 T cells was divided into five aliquots, and four of those aliquots went on to sequencing. This methods study used CD8 T cells to benchmark TCR RNA copy counting and molecular-identifier clustering-based TCR repertoire sequencing (MIDCIRS). On the study overall, not on this receptor specifically: A single cell's worth of spiked-in Jurkat TCR RNA was reported detectable even among 850,000 to 1,000,000 naive CD8 T cells. Spiked-in Jurkat TCR RNA (about ten copies' worth), which is not part of the donor repertoire, was contained in the naive libraries. In CMV-specific effector cells, clones with more than 20 RNA copies accounted for over 97% of molecules, whereas in naive cells such clones accounted for under 1%. When barcode sub-clustering was omitted, TCR diversity was inflated by chimeric consensus sequences, with chimeras reaching as high as 47%. Highly expanded clone sizes could be underestimated because identical TCR molecules may share a barcode. Modeling gave around 3 recovered TCR RNA copies per cell versus around 9.9 by digital PCR, implying about 30% capture efficiency.

Libraries of naive CD8 T cells were generated from roughly 20,000 to 1,000,000 sorted cells, with 10%, 30% or 50% of the purified RNA used. Naive CD8 T cells, defined as CD8+CD4-CCR7+CD45RA+, were FACS-sorted into RLT Plus buffer on a BD FACSAria II. Nine to eleven TCR copies' worth of Jurkat RNA were spiked into roughly 18,000-1,000,000 naive CD8 T cell samples to test detection sensitivity. Enrichment of CD8 T cells was done with RosetteSep CD8+ T Cell Enrichment Cocktail plus Ficoll-Paque, and ACK red cell lysis came afterward. Deletion took 6 bases off V and 1 base off J, with a span of 3 bases between the germline ends. The CDR3 has 11 amino acids, counting the end cysteine and phenylalanine. The read is trimmed to its CDR3 DNA, 33 bases read in frame from base 1. Based on the germline V gene (reference sequence), the CDR1 and CDR2 sequences are DFQATT and SNEGSKA. The library came from PCR. For sequencing, an Illumina HiSeq 4000 was employed. Bulk TCR libraries were prepared as previously described, using TCR primers listed in Table S5. Total RNA was purified with the Qiagen AllPrep DNA/RNA kit. Reads from multiple sequencing runs of the same library were pooled before analysis. The study's processing was this. Reads were retained only if their TCR constant sequence matched exactly, and those retained reads were trimmed to 150 nt and grouped according to their 12-nt molecular barcodes. Within each barcode group, reads were sub-clustered at a 15% Levenshtein threshold, and quality-weighted consensus sequences were built per RNA molecule. Non-functional sequences were filtered out, along with any lower-count sequence sitting one edit away from another sequence. Based on fitting two negative binomial distributions, any barcode sub-cluster with under 20% of the maximum read count was discarded. TCRdb reworked the public reads: Q25 trimming with fastp, MiXCR clone assembly, productive beta chains retained. Merged by CDR3 protein, the rows form single entries marked with the most common genes and DNA. TCRdb's processing, not the authors' own work, is the source of the V and J calls. The sample contains 550,000 to 750,000 distinct CDR3 sequences, less than 20% of them found a single time. 0.85% of the sample is taken by the ten largest.

Sequencing was done on a sample of naive CD8+ T cells from blood, with Jurkat cell RNA spiked in. The cell subset or site label on this specimen signifies: FACS-sorted CD8+CD4-CCR7+CD45RA+ naive T cells. The chain joins TRBV20-1 to TRBJ2-2, with no confidently assigned D gene. The sequence was obtained from a human donor in good health. Some libraries in this study had Jurkat cell RNA spiked in. The nucleotides read TGCAGTGCCCGGAACACCGGGGAGCTGTTTTTT. It encodes CSARNTGELFF.